These 8 T cell receptor beta chains came from one sample sequenced in a study of T cell changes during pregnancy in multiple sclerosis. Generated by immunoSEQ multiplex PCR, the TCRdb table keeps only in-frame clones and is missing some. The sample consists of around 62,000 clones, about 89% of them appearing once. Sample: peripheral blood, taken in the first trimester of pregnancy. The receptors shown here come from a female donor with multiple sclerosis, enrolled in a pregnancy study.

This sequence joins TRBV5-1 and TRBJ2-1; 7 nucleotides align to TRBD2. Germline assignment: CDR1 SGHRS and CDR2 YFSETQ. J lost 0 bases, V lost 4 bases, and 13 bases had no gene match. CDR3 length: 18 amino acids. CDR3 in amino acids: CASSGGVAGLSSYNEQFF. The CDR3 region has the DNA TGCGCCAGCAGCGGGGGGGTAGCGGGCCTAAGCTCCTACAATGAGCAGTTCTTC.

The chain is built from TRBV6-5 and TRBJ1-1, with D possibly TRBD1 on 5 matching bases. This CDR3 region has 16 residues. Germline-derived CDR1 and CDR2 are MNHEY and SVGAGI. The V end was cut by 2 bases, the J end by 4 bases, with 17 bases between. CDR3 in DNA: TGTGCCAGCAGTTACAAAGGGGCGCTAGGGGTCACTGAAGCTTTCTTT. As protein: CASSYKGALGVTEAFF.

V gene TRBV19 combines with J gene TRBJ2-7; D unresolved. Germline lookup yields CDR1 LNHDA and CDR2 SQIVND (reference sequence). With 5 bases removed from V and 1 base from J, the gap between germline ends came to 9 bases. The CDR3 spans 13 residues. CDR3 amino acids: CASSLGLSYEQYF. DNA for the CDR3: TGTGCCAGTAGTCTAGGGCTTTCCTACGAGCAGTACTTC.

The chain couples TRBV11-2 to TRBJ2-1; 12 bases fit TRBD2. Per the germline V gene, CDR1 is SGHAT and CDR2 is FQNNGV. V gave up 6 bases and J gave up 14 bases; unmatched junction bases: 23. The CDR3 contains 18 residues. The CDR3 DNA follows: TGTGCCAGCAGTTTCATGGGACTAGCGGGTAGGAGCTTGATGTTGGAGTTCTTC. Protein sequence: CASSFMGLAGRSLMLEFF.

The rearrangement joins TRBV2 to TRBJ2-6; TRBD1 is a possible D gene (6 bases). CDR3 length: 15 residues. Trimming took 6 bases from V and 1 from J, leaving 10 bases between them. Per the germline V gene, CDR1 is SNHLY and CDR2 is FYNNEI. CDR3 region: CASRQGLSGANVLTF. CDR3 DNA sequence: TGTGCCAGCAGACAGGGTCTTTCTGGGGCCAACGTCCTGACTTTC.

This chain links TRBV11-2 with TRBJ2-7; 11 nucleotides align to TRBD2. CDR1 SGHAT and CDR2 FQNNGV come from the germline V gene. The CDR3 loop spans 16 amino acids. V gave up 1 base and J gave up 6 bases; unmatched junction bases: 8. In DNA form, the CDR3 reads TGTGCCAGCAGCTTAGGACTAGCGGGATTCGTTGGCGAGCAGTACTTC. Translation: CASSLGLAGFVGEQYF.

This clone was counted between two and nine times. The rearrangement joins TRBV5-6 to TRBJ1-6, with 8 positions matching TRBD1. Germline lookup yields CDR1 SGHDT and CDR2 YYEEEE. This CDR3 has 14 amino acids. V was clipped by 0 bases and J by 11 bases; unmatched bases: 4. The DNA for the CDR3 is TGTGCCAGCAGCTTGGGACAGGGGAGCACACCCCTCCACTTT. Translating it yields CASSLGQGSTPLHF. Based on the CDR3 plus reference TRBV5-6 and TRBJ1-6, the full variable domain is DAGVTQSPTHLIKTRGQQVTLRCSPKSGHDTVSWYQQALGQGPQFIFQYYEEEERQRGNFPDRFSGHQFPNYSSELNVNALLLGDSALYLCASSLGQGSTPLHFGNGTRLTVT.

V is TRBV30 and J is TRBJ2-7; a possible D gene is TRBD1 (6 bases). The CDR3 is made up of 14 amino acids. Germline values: CDR1 GTSNPN, CDR2 SVGIG (reference sequence). V was clipped by 1 base and J by 5 bases, with 15 bases between them. The CDR3 region has the DNA TGTGCCTGGAGTGCGCTTGGGGGCTTCGACGAGCAGTACTTC. Its translation: CAWSALGGFDEQYF.